This T cell receptor (beta chain) was captured in a study of post-analysis software for immune sequencing data. On the study more broadly: Relapsing-remitting, secondary progressive and progressive-relapsing forms made up the multiple sclerosis disease courses. Study observations and caveats: When compared against controls, multiple sclerosis patients showed significantly lower normalized Chao1 diversity. Under the F measure, samples that were prepared in one batch clustered strongly together. The study found TRBV5-6, TRBV5-1 and TRBV20-1 among a few TRBV segments more frequent in patients than controls.

Sequencing libraries made from TCR beta cDNA carried unique molecular identifiers. Roughly 500,000 cDNA molecules came from approximately 1 to 10 million T cells. TCRdb ran MiXCR on the PCR reads and lists one entry per CDR3 protein. The data contain roughly 670,000 distinct CDR3 sequences, approximately 59% of them singletons. Germline CDR1 and CDR2: SGHRS and YFSETQ. The germline V and J ends were trimmed by 4 bases and 9 bases, with 17 bases remaining between them. This CDR3 spans 14 amino acids. Remarks on this clonotype: Its antigen is not identified.

This chain uses TRBV5-1 with TRBJ2-1; perhaps TRBD2 as D (6 bases). This TCR was sampled from a girl aged 2-9 years with multiple sclerosis. Sequenced input: blood. The CDR3 coding sequence is TGCGCCAGCAGCGGGGGACTGTATTTGGGTGAGCAGTTCTTC. Translation gives CASSGGLYLGEQFF.